These 22 T cell receptor beta chains originate from one sample sequenced in a study of blood T cell repertoires in COVID-19. Clones were read by immunoSEQ multiplex PCR, and TCRdb kept only the in-frame ones, dropping some. The sample includes some 150,000 clones, about three quarters seen only once; the top ten take around 1.5%. Sequenced sample: peripheral blood. These receptors came from an older man with acute or convalescent COVID-19.

The rearrangement uses TRBV5-8 and TRBJ2-7; 8 positions match TRBD2. Germline trimming cut 7 bases from V and 7 bases from J; bases unmatched to any gene: 10. Germline CDR1 SGHTS, CDR2 YDEGEE. CDR3 length equals 13 residues. The chain's CDR3 is CASSRGGAREQYV. The CDR3, as DNA: TGTGCCAGCTCACGGGGGGGGGCGAGGGAGCAGTACGTC.

The rearrangement uses TRBV11-2 and TRBJ2-5; 8 nucleotides line up with TRBD1. V dropped 9 bases and J dropped 4; count of bases not matched to a gene: 7. Germline V gene lookup returns CDR1 SGHAT and CDR2 FQNNGV. This CDR3 is built from 13 residues. DNA of the CDR3: TGTGCCAGTGACCAGGGGGCATCAGAGACCCAGTACTTC. The encoded protein is CASDQGASETQYF.

The chain couples TRBV19 to TRBJ1-2, with a possible D match to TRBD1 (6 bases). The germline gives CDR1 LNHDA, CDR2 SQIVND (reference sequence). Trimming took 5 bases from V and 2 from J, leaving 12 bases between them. This CDR3 region has 14 residues. The CDR3 region is CASSLGHSNYGYTF. CDR3 DNA sequence: TGTGCCAGTAGTTTGGGACATTCCAACTATGGCTACACCTTC.

This clone was counted once. The V and J genes are TRBV11-3 and TRBJ1-2; D is perhaps TRBD1 (5 bases). Germline V gene lookup returns CDR1 SGHNT and CDR2 YENEEA. V lost 5 bases and J lost 8, with 15 bases in between. This CDR3 is 13 amino acids long. CDR3 nucleotides: TGTGCCAGCAGCCTGGACATTGGGCTGGGCTACACCTTC. Translation gives CASSLDIGLGYTF.

This clone has just one count. This rearrangement joins TRBV3-1 (or the pseudogene TRBV3-2) to TRBJ2-5, with D possibly matching TRBD2 (7 bases). V lost 1 base and J 2 bases, leaving 14 bases between the germline ends. CDR1 and CDR2 from the germline V gene are LGHDT and YNNKEL (reference sequence). There are 16 residues in the CDR3. In DNA, the CDR3 is TGTGCCAGCAGCCAAGGGGGGGCTAGCGGTCAAGAGACCCAGTACTTC. Protein: CASSQGGASGQETQYF.

The CDR3 loop is CASSTTGGAGQPQHF. CDR3 sequence (DNA): TGTGCCAGCAGCACCACAGGGGGCGCGGGTCAGCCCCAGCATTTT. This rearrangement joins TRBV7-9 to TRBJ1-5; 9 bases match TRBD1. The CDR3 runs to 15 residues. Germline lookup yields CDR1 SEHNR and CDR2 FQNEAQ (reference sequence). The V gene end was trimmed by 5 bases and the J gene end by 6 bases; junction bases not matched to a gene: 8.

The V and J genes are TRBV20-1 and TRBJ2-5; unclear D gene. V dropped 2 bases and J dropped 5 bases, with 6 bases sitting between them. This CDR3 contains 11 residues. The germline V gene has CDR1 DFQATT and CDR2 SNEGSKA (reference sequence). CDR3 region: CSARSGETQYF. The CDR3 coding sequence is TGCAGTGCTAGATCCGGGGAGACCCAGTACTTC.

The chain carries TRBV6-2 or TRBV6-3 and TRBJ2-3; D gene ambiguous. Germline lookup yields CDR1 MNHEY and CDR2 SVGEGT. V was trimmed by 3 bases and J by 3 bases, leaving 4 bases between them. The CDR3 totals 12 residues. CDR3 nucleotide sequence: TGTGCCAGCAGTTATCAAACAGATACGCAGTATTTT. It yields the protein CASSYQTDTQYF.

This clone was detected once. This chain uses TRBV18 with TRBJ2-6; D may be TRBD2 (5 bases). The CDR3 has 15 amino acids. Germline V gives CDR1 KGHSH, CDR2 LQKENI. V lost 5 bases to trimming and J lost 4 bases, with 12 bases between them. This chain's CDR3 is CASSGPGRGANVLTF. The CDR3 DNA is TGTGCCAGCTCAGGTCCGGGGAGAGGGGCCAACGTCCTGACTTTC.

The chain is built from TRBV5-5 and TRBJ2-2; weak D call: TRBD1 (5 bases). CDR3 length: 16 amino acids. Trimming shortened V by 1 base and J by 2 bases, and 12 bases separated the two germline ends. Germline V gives CDR1 SGHKS, CDR2 YYEKEE (reference sequence). The CDR3 coding sequence is TGTGCCAGCAGCTTGTCGACAGATTATAACACCGGGGAGCTGTTTTTT. Its translation: CASSLSTDYNTGELFF.

The chain joins TRBV18 to TRBJ2-5; 11 bases map to TRBD1. Germline V gives CDR1 KGHSH, CDR2 LQKENI. The CDR3 has 14 residues. The V segment lost 4 bases and the J segment 4 bases; nucleotides outside the gene matches: 2. The CDR3 region has the DNA TGTGCCAGCTCACGCGGACAGGGGGCAGAGACCCAGTACTTC. Translated: CASSRGQGAETQYF.

The rearrangement uses TRBV6-1 and TRBJ1-6; the D gene is possibly TRBD1 (5 bases). The CDR3 extends over 17 amino acids. The V end lost 2 bases, the J end lost 5 bases, and 16 bases lay between the germline ends. Germline V CDR1 and CDR2: MNHNS, SASEGT. CDR3 sequence: CASSERWQGMDNSPLHF. CDR3 coding DNA: TGTGCCAGCAGTGAAAGGTGGCAGGGAATGGATAATTCACCCCTCCACTTT.

The rearrangement links TRBV3-1 (or the pseudogene TRBV3-2) to TRBJ2-1; perhaps TRBD1 as D (5 bases). Germline CDR1 is LGHDT and CDR2 is YNNKEL (reference sequence). This CDR3 has 13 amino acids. Trimming took 0 bases from V and 10 from J, leaving 10 bases between them. The CDR3 region is CASSQDPRQEQFF. CDR3 in DNA: TGTGCCAGCAGCCAAGATCCCCGACAGGAGCAGTTCTTC.

This clone was seen just once. The V gene is TRBV25-1, the J gene TRBJ1-5; 7 bases line up with TRBD1. The CDR3 runs 16 residues. CDR1 and CDR2 from the germline V gene are MGHDK and SYGVNS. Trimming took 4 bases from V and 2 from J; bases not matched to a gene: 8. CDR3 in DNA: TGTGCCAGCAGTGGGGGGCCAGGGGGAGGCAATCAGCCCCAGCATTTT. Translated: CASSGGPGGGNQPQHF. Drawing the rest from reference TRBV25-1 and TRBJ1-5, the complete variable domain is EADIYQTPRYLVIGTGKKITLECSQTMGHDKMYWYQQDPGMELHLIHYSYGVNSTEKGDLSSESTVSRIRTEHFPLTLESARPSHTSQYLCASSGGPGGGNQPQHFGDGTRLSIL.

This chain uses TRBV19 with TRBJ2-2; D possibly corresponds to TRBD1 (6 bases). This CDR3 is 13 amino acids long. CDR1 is LNHDA and CDR2 is SQIVND in the germline V gene (reference sequence). V was cut by 6 bases and J by 6 bases, with 11 bases left in between. CDR3 sequence reads: CASRIQGAGELFF. CDR3 DNA: TGTGCCAGTAGAATACAGGGTGCCGGGGAGCTGTTTTTT.

The chain employs TRBV29-1 and TRBJ1-2; TRBD1 agrees at 9 bases. The CDR3 spans 13 residues. V shed 4 bases and J 8 bases; nucleotides not matched to a gene: 8. Germline lookup yields CDR1 SQVTM and CDR2 ANQGSEA. In nucleotides, the CDR3 is TGCAGCGTTGTACAGGGGGCATTCGAGGGCTACACCTTC. Translated: CSVVQGAFEGYTF.

The genes are TRBV7-8 and TRBJ2-3, with D tentatively TRBD2 (6 bases). Trimming removed 2 bases at V and 4 bases at J, with 7 bases between. CDR1 is SGHVS and CDR2 is FQNEAQ in the germline V gene. This CDR3 region has 13 residues. The CDR3 sequence is CASSLPGADTQYF. The DNA for the CDR3 is TGTGCCAGCAGCTTACCGGGGGCAGATACGCAGTATTTT.

V is TRBV19 and J is TRBJ1-1, with TRBD1 matching over 11 bases. Trimming removed 5 bases from V and 7 bases from J; junction bases left unmatched: 9. From germline, CDR1 is LNHDA and CDR2 SQIVND (reference sequence). This CDR3 is 15 amino acids long. In DNA form, the CDR3 reads TGTGCCAGTAGTGCGGGGACAGGGGGTTTCGGTGAAGCTTTCTTT. Translated: CASSAGTGGFGEAFF.

The chain uses TRBV3-1 (or the pseudogene TRBV3-2) and TRBJ1-1; no clear D gene. Trimming removed 3 bases from V and 3 bases from J, with 8 bases in between. The CDR3 sequence is 13 residues long. Germline lookup yields CDR1 LGHDT and CDR2 YNNKEL (reference sequence). CDR3: CASSQSGDTEAFF. The CDR3 DNA sequence: TGTGCCAGCAGCCAGTCCGGGGACACTGAAGCTTTCTTT.

This clone came up once. The chain joins TRBV5-1 to TRBJ2-3, with TRBD1 matching 7 bases. CDR1 is SGHRS, CDR2 YFSETQ, per germline. With V trimmed by 4 bases and J by 2 bases, 7 bases remained unmatched. The CDR3 runs to 15 residues. CDR3 DNA: TGCGCCAGCAGCCCTCGGACAGGAATCACAGATACGCAGTATTTT. As protein: CASSPRTGITDTQYF.

The J gene is TRBJ2-3, the V gene TRBV7-2; the D gene is possibly TRBD2 (6 bases). Deletions cut 6 bases from V and 2 bases from J, with 12 bases between. Germline V gene data show CDR1 as SGHTA and CDR2 as FQGNSA. The CDR3 sequence is 14 residues long. CDR3 coding DNA: TGTGCCAGCAGTTCACGGGGGTCCACAGATACGCAGTATTTT. This encodes CASSSRGSTDTQYF. The whole variable domain, remainder taken from reference TRBV7-2 and TRBJ2-3, is GAGVSQSPSNKVTEKGKDVELRCDPISGHTALYWYRQSLGQGLEFLIYFQGNSAPDKSGLPSDRFSAERTGGSVSTLTIQRTQQEDSAVYLCASSSRGSTDTQYFGPGTRLTVL.

The chain combines TRBV19 with TRBJ1-1, with 9 bases lining up with TRBD1. Germline CDR1 LNHDA, CDR2 SQIVND (reference sequence). The CDR3 has 14 amino acids. Trimming took 3 bases from V and 5 from J; bases not matched to a gene: 4. In DNA form, the CDR3 reads TGTGCCAGTAGTATTTTACAGGGGGCTACTGAAGCTTTCTTT. As protein: CASSILQGATEAFF.